A selection of T cell receptor beta chains follows, all from one sample in a study of T cells after posttransplantation cyclophosphamide. Clones were sequenced by immunoSEQ multiplex PCR, and TCRdb holds only the in-frame ones, with some missing. The data hold approximately 22,000 clones, with almost 75% observed a single time. The sequenced material came from memory CD4+ T cells sorted from PBMCs. The receptors were sampled from a woman aged 60-75 years in good health, CMV-negative, and a related stem cell transplant donor. CDR3s include the opening cysteine and the closing phenylalanine or tryptophan. The D gene is left open where the match is weak. Clone size is shown for a subset of rows, as once, few, many or a class of expanded clone.

d_call j_call v_call clone_size cdr3_aa cdr3_nt
TRBD2 TRBJ2-4 TRBV27 NA CASSPREGIQYF TGTGCCAGCAGTCCAAGGGAGGGCATTCAGTACTTC
NA TRBJ2-6 TRBV19 NA CASRAERSGANVLTF TGTGCCAGTAGGGCAGAACGCTCTGGGGCCAACGTCCTGACTTTC
TRBD1 TRBJ1-1 TRBV18 NA CASSPTGQGTEAFF TGTGCCAGCTCACCGACAGGGCAGGGCACTGAAGCTTTCTTT
TRBD1 TRBJ1-5 TRBV30 NA CAWRQGVNQPQHF TGTGCCTGGCGACAGGGGGTGAATCAGCCCCAGCATTTT
NA TRBJ1-3 TRBV11-2 NA CASSRPRKRGTPGNTIYF TGTGCCAGCAGCCGTCCTCGGAAGAGGGGGACCCCTGGAAACACCATATATTTT
NA TRBJ2-3 TRBV27 NA CASSFQVGDTQYF TGTGCCAGCAGTTTTCAGGTGGGAGATACGCAGTATTTT
NA TRBJ2-1 TRBV28 NA CASSLGTFYNEQFF TGTGCCAGCAGTTTAGGGACTTTCTACAATGAGCAGTTCTTC
TRBD2 TRBJ2-1 TRBV5-1 NA CASSPGLAGDRPEQFF TGCGCCAGCAGCCCCGGACTAGCGGGTGATCGACCTGAGCAGTTCTTC
TRBD1 TRBJ2-1 TRBV19 NA CASRRGQGSDEQFF TGTGCCAGTCGTCGAGGACAGGGTAGTGATGAGCAGTTCTTC
TRBD2 TRBJ2-3 TRBV4-1 NA CASSESGSGSTDTQYF TGCGCCAGCAGCGAGAGCGGGAGCGGGAGCACAGATACGCAGTATTTT
TRBD2 TRBJ2-1 TRBV5-6 few CASSFSGRWSEQFF TGTGCCAGCAGCTTTAGCGGGAGGTGGAGTGAGCAGTTCTTC
NA TRBJ2-1 TRBV18 NA CASSPGIAGHEQFF TGTGCCAGCTCACCAGGAATAGCAGGGCATGAGCAGTTCTTC
NA TRBJ2-5 TRBV5-1 NA CASSTPARAETQYF TGCGCCAGCAGCACCCCCGCGCGGGCGGAGACCCAGTACTTC
TRBD2 TRBJ2-7 TRBV7-2 NA CASSQILAEEQYF TGTGCCAGCAGCCAGATACTAGCGGAAGAGCAGTACTTC
NA TRBJ2-2 TRBV7-3 NA CASSLGQTGELFF TGTGCCAGCAGCTTAGGGCAAACCGGGGAGCTGTTTTTT
NA TRBJ1-6 TRBV11-2 NA CASSSMASGGKDSPLHF TGTGCCAGCAGCTCCATGGCATCTGGAGGGAAGGACTCACCCCTCCACTTT
TRBD1 TRBJ2-3 TRBV6-6 NA CASTRGQGNTQYF TGTGCCAGCACTAGGGGACAGGGAAATACGCAGTATTTT
NA TRBJ1-1 TRBV15 once CATSRGGVSTEAFF TGTGCCACCAGCAGAGGGGGGGTTAGCACTGAAGCTTTCTTT
TRBD1 TRBJ1-2 TRBV7-9 NA CASSSGTGTYGYTF TGTGCCAGCAGCTCCGGGACAGGGACCTATGGCTACACCTTC
NA TRBJ2-1 TRBV5-1 NA CASSLDGSLSYNEQFF TGCGCCAGCAGCTTGGACGGGAGCCTCTCCTACAATGAGCAGTTCTTC
TRBD1 TRBJ2-3 TRBV7-9 NA CASSPRGPDTQYF TGTGCCAGCAGCCCGAGGGGGCCAGATACGCAGTATTTT
NA TRBJ1-5 TRBV19 NA CASSRTRGDQPQHF TGTGCCAGTAGTCGGACCCGGGGTGATCAGCCCCAGCATTTT
TRBD2 TRBJ2-5 TRBV7-8 NA CASSHTSGGALETQYF TGTGCCAGCAGCCACACTAGCGGGGGGGCCTTGGAGACCCAGTACTTC
TRBD2 TRBJ2-7 TRBV2 NA CASTRGLAGGYEQYF TGTGCCAGCACCAGGGGACTAGCGGGGGGGTACGAGCAGTACTTC
NA TRBJ2-7 TRBV11-2 NA CASSLDVGDEQYF TGTGCCAGCAGCTTAGATGTCGGGGACGAGCAGTACTTC
TRBD1 TRBJ1-2 TRBV18 NA CASSPPGQGVSGYTF TGTGCCAGCTCACCACCGGGACAGGGTGTGAGTGGCTACACCTTC
NA TRBJ1-5 TRBV7-9 NA CASSIGGDQPQHF TGTGCCAGCAGCATAGGGGGGGATCAGCCCCAGCATTTT
NA TRBJ1-1 TRBV10-3 NA CAISENREYTEAFF TGTGCCATCAGTGAAAACAGGGAATACACTGAAGCTTTCTTT
TRBD2 TRBJ2-1 TRBV18 NA CASSFKTSGVSGEQFF TGTGCCAGCTCGTTCAAGACTAGCGGGGTGTCCGGTGAGCAGTTCTTC
NA TRBJ1-1 TRBV4-1 NA CASSRTDLRGGSTEAFF TGCGCCAGCAGCCGGACTGACCTCAGGGGTGGGAGCACTGAAGCTTTCTTT
NA TRBJ2-4 TRBV14 NA CASSPGLNILYF TGTGCCAGCAGCCCGGGACTCAATATTTTGTACTTC